The 30 T cell receptor beta chains given below trace back to one sample, sequenced in a study of blood T cell repertoires in COVID-19. The data were produced by immunoSEQ multiplex PCR, yet TCRdb's version contains in-frame clones alone and is incomplete. There are approximately 410,000 clones in the sample; more than 80% occur only once, and 1.4% lies in the top ten. The sequenced sample was peripheral blood. The receptors here all came from a woman under 40 with active or convalescent COVID-19.

This rearrangement joins TRBV25-1 to TRBJ1-6; the D gene is possibly TRBD1 (5 bases). Germline lookup yields CDR1 MGHDK and CDR2 SYGVNS. Trimming pared 3 bases from V and 7 bases from J, leaving 10 bases between. The CDR3 is made up of 14 amino acids. This CDR3 is CASSEAGGNSPLHF. In DNA, the CDR3 is TGTGCCAGCAGTGAGGCCGGGGGAAATTCACCCCTCCACTTT.

The rearrangement joins TRBV2 to TRBJ1-2, with a tentative D call TRBD1 (6 bases). Trimming took 6 bases from V and 10 from J, leaving 12 bases between them. The CDR3 is 11 residues long. CDR1 and CDR2 (germline): SNHLY, FYNNEI. CDR3 loop: CASSADRSYTF. For the CDR3, the DNA is TGTGCCAGCAGCGCGGACAGATCCTACACCTTC. Looking up the rest from reference TRBV2 and TRBJ1-2 gives the full variable domain: EPEVTQTPSHQVTQMGQEVILRCVPISNHLYFYWYRQILGQKVEFLVSFYNNEISEKSEIFDDQFSVERPDGSNFTLKIRSTKLEDSAMYFCASSADRSYTFGSGTRLTVV.

V gene TRBV3-1 (or the pseudogene TRBV3-2) combines with J gene TRBJ1-3, with 10 bases identical to TRBD1. Losses at the gene ends were 4 bases for V and 3 bases for J; bases not matched to a gene: 3. Germline lookup yields CDR1 LGHDT and CDR2 YNNKEL (reference sequence). This CDR3 region has 15 residues. In DNA form, the CDR3 reads TGTGCCAGCAGCCTTCGGACAGGGGGTGGAAACACCATATATTTT. Translated, it gives CASSLRTGGGNTIYF.

The genes are TRBV19 and TRBJ1-1; the D gene is possibly TRBD1 (5 bases). This CDR3 region has 11 residues. V gave up 9 bases and J gave up 6 bases, with 11 bases separating them. Germline lookup yields CDR1 LNHDA and CDR2 SQIVND (reference sequence). CDR3 sequence reads: CASQRGSEAFF. In nucleotides, the CDR3 is TGTGCCAGCCAAAGGGGTTCTGAAGCTTTCTTT.

As regards this clone: Within the sample, other DNA sequences also encode this same CDR3. This chain joins TRBV2 and TRBJ2-7, with 10 bases that match TRBD1. Germline-derived CDR1 and CDR2 are SNHLY and FYNNEI. The CDR3 loop spans 15 amino acids. J was trimmed by 3 bases and V by 1 base; bases with no gene match: 3. In DNA, the CDR3 is TGTGCCAGCAGTGAAGGGGGGACAGGGGTCTACGAGCAGTACTTC. This codes for CASSEGGTGVYEQYF.

This rearrangement joins TRBV10-3 to TRBJ2-7; 10 bases map to TRBD1. CDR1 is ENHRY and CDR2 is SYGVKD in the germline V gene. V lost 7 bases to trimming and J lost 5 bases; unmatched junction nucleotides: 5. The CDR3 contains 13 residues. CDR3 sequence reads: CAITPGTGDEQYF. The CDR3 DNA is TGTGCCATCACTCCCGGGACAGGGGACGAGCAGTACTTC.

The chain links TRBV5-1 to TRBJ1-1, with a weak D call TRBD1 (6 bases). CDR3 length: 16 amino acids. V was trimmed by 1 base and J by 1 base, leaving 14 bases between them. Looked up from germline, CDR1 is SGHRS and CDR2 is YFSETQ. This chain's CDR3 is CASSLPSGAGNTEAFF. CDR3 coding DNA: TGCGCCAGCAGCTTGCCCTCAGGGGCTGGGAACACTGAAGCTTTCTTT. The full variable domain, in which reference TRBV5-1 and TRBJ1-1 provide the parts outside the CDR3, is KAGVTQTPRYLIKTRGQQVTLSCSPISGHRSVSWYQQTPGQGLQFLFEYFSETQRNKGNFPGRFSGRQFSNSRSEMNVSTLELGDSALYLCASSLPSGAGNTEAFFGQGTRLTVV.

This clone is a singleton in its sample. The rearrangement links TRBV6-1 to TRBJ1-2; D possibly corresponds to TRBD1 (5 bases). The germline V gene has CDR1 MNHNS and CDR2 SASEGT. V gave up 0 bases and J gave up 4 bases, with 15 bases separating them. The CDR3 runs 16 residues. The CDR3 DNA reads TGTGCCAGCAGTGAAGCTTTGGGGCGCGGGAGCTATGGCTACACCTTC. It translates to CASSEALGRGSYGYTF.

This clone has only one observation. This chain connects TRBV29-1 to TRBJ2-3; D is perhaps TRBD1 (5 bases). Per the germline V gene, CDR1 is SQVTM and CDR2 is ANQGSEA. The CDR3 sequence is 14 residues long. Trimming removed 4 bases from V and 4 bases from J, with 15 bases in between. CDR3 protein: CSVVNAGLADTQYF. The CDR3 nucleotides read TGCAGCGTTGTGAACGCAGGGCTCGCAGATACGCAGTATTTT.

The V gene is TRBV5-4, the J gene TRBJ1-4; D is perhaps TRBD1 (6 bases). Germline V gene data show CDR1 as SGHNT and CDR2 as YYREEE (reference sequence). Trimming removed 3 bases at V and 8 bases at J, with 11 bases between. This CDR3 has 13 amino acids. CDR3 DNA sequence: TGTGCCAGCAGCTCGTCCCAGGGGGAAAAACTGTTTTTT. Translation gives CASSSSQGEKLFF.

The chain couples TRBV11-2 to TRBJ2-3, with 8 bases fitting TRBD1. In germline, CDR1 is SGHAT, CDR2 FQNNGV. The CDR3 extends over 16 amino acids. The ends lost 1 base at V and 1 base at J; junction bases unmatched: 4. The CDR3 nucleotides read TGTGCCAGCAGCTTAGTGTGGGGACAGGGCACAGATACGCAGTATTTT. Amino acid sequence: CASSLVWGQGTDTQYF. The full variable domain, rest sourced from reference TRBV11-2 and TRBJ2-3, is EAGVAQSPRYKIIEKRQSVAFWCNPISGHATLYWYQQILGQGPKLLIQFQNNGVVDDSQLPKDRFSAERLKGVDSTLKIQPAKLEDSAVYLCASSLVWGQGTDTQYFGPGTRLTVL.

The chain has TRBV9 and TRBJ1-2; 7 bases fit TRBD1. The CDR3 extends over 14 amino acids. Unmatched junction bases numbered 1, after V lost 0 bases and J lost 2 bases. Germline CDR1 reads SGDLS; CDR2 reads YYNGEE. CDR3 sequence reads: CASSVEGQNYGYTF. The CDR3 DNA is TGTGCCAGCAGCGTAGAGGGACAGAACTATGGCTACACCTTC. Full variable domain (remainder filled in from reference TRBV9 and TRBJ1-2): DSGVTQTPKHLITATGQRVTLRCSPRSGDLSVYWYQQSLDQGLQFLIQYYNGEERAKGNILERFSAQQFPDLHSELNLSSLELGDSALYFCASSVEGQNYGYTFGSGTRLTVV.

This CDR3 reads CASREISGTRNQPQHF. CDR3 bases: TGTGCCAGCAGAGAAATATCCGGGACACGCAATCAGCCCCAGCATTTT. V gene TRBV6-1 combines with J gene TRBJ1-5; possibly TRBD1 for D (6 bases). Germline CDR1 is MNHNS and CDR2 is SASEGT. The CDR3 is 16 amino acids. Trimming took off 6 bases at V and 2 bases at J, with 17 bases between the two ends.

The CDR3 spells CASTQREASDTQYF. In DNA, the CDR3 is TGTGCCAGTACTCAGCGGGAGGCGTCAGATACGCAGTATTTT. This chain connects TRBV19 to TRBJ2-3; 9 nucleotides line up with TRBD2. V gave up 7 bases and J gave up 4 bases; unmatched junction bases: 6. Germline V gene data show CDR1 as LNHDA and CDR2 as SQIVND (reference sequence). CDR3 length: 14 residues.

The rearrangement joins TRBV11-2 to TRBJ1-2; maybe TRBD1 (6 bases). CDR1 is SGHAT, CDR2 FQNNGV, per germline. V lost 5 bases and J lost 7, with 14 bases in between. This CDR3 is 13 amino acids long. This chain's CDR3 is CASSPGVPGGYTF. The CDR3 DNA reads TGTGCCAGCAGCCCAGGGGTTCCGGGTGGCTACACCTTC.

V gene TRBV5-1 combines with J gene TRBJ2-3, with a possible D match to TRBD2 (6 bases). V lost 4 bases and J 4 bases, leaving 13 bases between the germline ends. Germline CDR1 reads SGHRS; CDR2 reads YFSETQ. The CDR3 contains 14 residues. The CDR3 loop reads CASSGGLSSDTQYF. DNA for the CDR3: TGCGCCAGCAGCGGCGGACTAAGCTCAGATACGCAGTATTTT.

The gene calls are TRBV6-6 and TRBJ1-1, with D hard to call. CDR1 is MNHNY, CDR2 SVGAGI, per germline (reference sequence). Trimming left V 5 bases short and J 5 bases short, with 12 bases between. The CDR3 consists of 13 residues. DNA of the CDR3: TGTGCCAGCAGTGTCCGGGAGGGAACTGAAGCTTTCTTT. Its translation is CASSVREGTEAFF.

The chain links TRBV6-5 to TRBJ2-3; TRBD1 agrees at 8 bases. Trimming removed 6 bases from V and 2 bases from J; junction bases left unmatched: 7. Germline values: CDR1 MNHEY, CDR2 SVGAGI. The CDR3 runs to 15 residues. The CDR3 loop is CASRQTGAFTDTQYF. The CDR3 DNA follows: TGTGCCAGCAGACAGACAGGGGCCTTCACAGATACGCAGTATTTT.

The chain links TRBV4-1 to TRBJ1-4; 8 bases align to TRBD1. V was clipped by 1 base and J by 5 bases; unmatched bases: 6. The germline V gene has CDR1 MGHRA and CDR2 YSYEKL. This CDR3 has 16 amino acids. As DNA, the CDR3 is TGCGCCAGCAGCCAAGTTACTGGACAGGGAAATGAAAAACTGTTTTTT. Its protein product is CASSQVTGQGNEKLFF.

The rearrangement joins TRBV6-1 to TRBJ1-2, with D tentatively TRBD1 (6 bases). Germline assignment: CDR1 MNHNS and CDR2 SASEGT. With 6 bases removed from V and 3 bases from J, the gap between germline ends came to 14 bases. The CDR3 contains 14 residues. This chain's CDR3 is CASSRRGGDYGYTF. The DNA for the CDR3 is TGTGCCAGCAGCCGGAGAGGGGGAGACTATGGCTACACCTTC.

This chain connects TRBV4-1 to TRBJ2-7, with 7 bases identical to TRBD2. With 0 bases clipped from V and 5 bases from J, the junction kept 7 bases outside the gene matches. The CDR3 runs to 15 residues. Germline V CDR1 and CDR2: MGHRA, YSYEKL. CDR3 bases: TGCGCCAGCAGCCAAGATATGAGACTAGCTGACGAGCAGTACTTC. It yields the protein CASSQDMRLADEQYF.

The genes are TRBV7-9 and TRBJ2-7; D gene unclear. Between the trimmed V and J ends, which lost 3 bases and 5 bases, there was a span of 5 bases. This CDR3 region has 11 residues. From germline, CDR1 is SEHNR and CDR2 FQNEAQ (reference sequence). The CDR3 bases are TGTGCCAGCAGCTTCGCTAACGAGCAGTACTTC. It codes for CASSFANEQYF.

This rearrangement joins TRBV9 to TRBJ1-1; D is unclear. V gave up 3 bases and J gave up 1 base, with 7 bases separating them. This CDR3 contains 13 residues. CDR1 and CDR2 (germline): SGDLS, YYNGEE. This CDR3 reads CASSARENTEAFF. DNA for the CDR3: TGTGCCAGCAGCGCCCGAGAGAACACTGAAGCTTTCTTT.

The rearrangement joins TRBV5-1 to TRBJ1-6; 7 nucleotides align to TRBD1. The V and J ends lost 1 base and 9 bases, in that order; junction bases with no gene match: 4. The CDR3 is 14 residues long. Germline V gene sequence: CDR1 SGHRS, CDR2 YFSETQ. The CDR3 sequence is CASSLTGAGSPLHF. As DNA, the CDR3 is TGCGCCAGCAGCTTGACAGGGGCCGGTTCACCCCTCCACTTT. Complete variable domain (other parts from reference TRBV5-1 and TRBJ1-6): KAGVTQTPRYLIKTRGQQVTLSCSPISGHRSVSWYQQTPGQGLQFLFEYFSETQRNKGNFPGRFSGRQFSNSRSEMNVSTLELGDSALYLCASSLTGAGSPLHFGNGTRLTVT.

CDR3 DNA sequence: TGTGCCAGCAGTTACTTACGGGAGAACACTGAAGCTTTCTTT. Translated: CASSYLRENTEAFF. This rearrangement joins TRBV6-5 to TRBJ1-1; D unclear. Germline loops: CDR1 MNHEY, CDR2 SVGAGI. This CDR3 has 14 amino acids. V lost 1 base and J lost 1, with 7 bases in between.

CDR3 amino acids: CASSQPILGGPETQYF. The DNA for the CDR3 is TGTGCCAGCAGCCAACCCATCCTCGGGGGGCCAGAGACCCAGTACTTC. This chain joins TRBV3-1 (or the pseudogene TRBV3-2) and TRBJ2-5, with TRBD2 as a possible D gene (7 bases). The CDR3 is made up of 16 amino acids. The V end was cut by 2 bases, the J end by 4 bases, with 17 bases between. Germline lookup yields CDR1 LGHDT and CDR2 YNNKEL (reference sequence).

The chain employs TRBV7-8 and TRBJ1-2, with TRBD1 matching 7 bases. V shed 5 bases and J 7 bases; nucleotides not matched to a gene: 4. From germline, CDR1 is SGHVS and CDR2 FQNEAQ. The CDR3 contains 12 residues. CDR3 loop: CASSTDRVGYTF. The CDR3 DNA is TGTGCCAGCAGCACTGACAGGGTTGGCTACACCTTC.

This clone was found once. This rearrangement joins TRBV15 to TRBJ2-6; 9 bases fit TRBD1. J lost 0 bases, V lost 0 bases, and 12 bases had no gene match. Germline V gene data show CDR1 as LNHNV and CDR2 as YYDKDF (reference sequence). The CDR3 contains 21 residues. The DNA for the CDR3 is TGTGCCACCAGCAGAGATTTTGGTTTGGGACAGGGCCCCTCTGGGGCCAACGTCCTGACTTTC. Amino acids: CATSRDFGLGQGPSGANVLTF.

This rearrangement joins TRBV5-6 to TRBJ2-7; 8 bases agree with TRBD1. The CDR3 extends over 16 amino acids. The germline V gene encodes CDR1 SGHDT and CDR2 YYEEEE. Trimming took 5 bases from V and 0 from J; bases not matched to a gene: 10. The CDR3 DNA reads as TGTGCCAGCAGGGGGACAGGACTCCCTAGCTCCTACGAGCAGTACTTC. The encoded protein is CASRGTGLPSSYEQYF.

The V and J genes are TRBV25-1 and TRBJ1-1; 9 bases agree with TRBD1. The length of the CDR3 is 18 residues. J was trimmed by 0 bases and V by 7 bases; bases with no gene match: 15. The germline V gene has CDR1 MGHDK and CDR2 SYGVNS. CDR3 sequence reads: CASTPISTGGTMNTEAFF. The CDR3 DNA reads TGTGCCAGCACTCCAATTTCGACAGGGGGTACGATGAACACTGAAGCTTTCTTT.